One T cell receptor (beta chain) is described in this entry. What this receptor recognizes is not known. No much larger clone is present one base from it, and per-base qualities are unavailable. Library preparation used the immunoSEQ multiplex PCR assay. TCRdb obtained this table from immuneACCESS and retained in-frame rearrangements with V and J assigned. These tables miss some clones; where compared with another copy, unresolved V genes account for less than half of the shortfall, and the remainder is unexplained. This sample is represented by around 35,000 clones; roughly 96% of them were singletons. The ten top clones hold approximately 6.5% of the sample. Trimming costs V 6 bases and J 3 bases, and their ends lie 11 bases apart. The germline V gene sets CDR1 to MNHEY and CDR2 to SVGAGI. The CDR3 starts with the cysteine, ends with the phenylalanine, and has 14 residues. The retained sequence is limited to the CDR3, 42 bases, with the frame set at the first base.

The label giving this sample's treatment or condition can be read as: preoperative locoregional IRX-2 cytokine immunotherapy. The samples were obtained from a phase Ib study that tested preoperative, locoregional IRX-2 cytokine immunotherapy meant to prime immune responses. Patients with early-stage breast cancer who were given IRX-2 before surgery served as donors. The data derive from a study of preoperative IRX-2 immunotherapy in early breast cancer (dated by TCRdb to 2018 to 2020). The chain employs TRBV6-5 and TRBJ1-4; the D gene identity is not certain. The biological material was taken from a patient treated with IRX-2 immunotherapy. The sequence derives from a human donor with breast cancer. The encoded CDR3 is CASRRTRANEKLFF. The DNA sequence follows: TGTGCCAGCAGAAGAACAAGAGCTAATGAAAAACTGTTTTTT.